This is a list of T cell receptor beta chains from one sample in a study of persistence of HIV-infected CD4 T cells. No antigens are known for them. Sequencing was performed with immunoSEQ multiplex PCR; in TCRdb, only in-frame clones are kept and a portion is missing. Of more than 35,000 clones in the sample, approximately 90% are singletons; the top ten hold roughly 1.8%. Here the sequenced sample was CD4+ T cells sorted from PBMCs after 18-hour stimulation, taken from a patient who received antiretroviral therapy. Source of these receptors: an adult man with HIV who was CMV-seropositive. Each CDR3 is given with its conserved first and last residue.

j_call | v_call | cdr3_aa
TRBJ1-5 | TRBV7-2 | CASSTRAGVRQPQHF
TRBJ1-1 | TRBV28 | CASSLGTGNTEAFF
TRBJ2-3 | TRBV28 | CASRQTGIPDTQYF
TRBJ2-7 | TRBV3-1/TRBV3-2 | CASSQGLLNYEQYF
TRBJ1-6 | TRBV27 | CASSLKGQGNNSPLHF
TRBJ1-1 | TRBV2 | CASAARGRNTEAFF
TRBJ1-2 | TRBV2 | CASRRDTDYGYTF
TRBJ2-2 | TRBV7-3 | CASSLGSGVNTGELFF
TRBJ2-3 | TRBV27 | CASSRGAGGRSTDTQYF
TRBJ1-6 | TRBV12-3/TRBV12-4 | CASREGPEGPLHF
TRBJ1-1 | TRBV18 | CASSPLADGSEAFF
TRBJ2-2 | TRBV23-1 | CASSLRFRELFF
TRBJ1-3 | TRBV9 | CASSVELNRGFGNTIYF
TRBJ1-1 | TRBV7-3 | CASSLEGQGGLNTEAFF
TRBJ1-1 | TRBV6-4 | CASSLGDRLNTEAFF
TRBJ2-2 | TRBV18 | CASSPPVGGHGELFF
TRBJ2-1 | TRBV19 | CASSIRLGGSGAYEQFF
TRBJ1-4 | TRBV29-1 | CSVENVLTGDGEKLFF
TRBJ2-2 | TRBV19 | CARTGGAGELFF
TRBJ2-7 | TRBV6-1 | CASSVLGTPIYEQYF
TRBJ1-4 | TRBV9 | CASSVAQGSWEKLFF
TRBJ2-3 | TRBV18 | CASSPRTSGGTDTQYF
TRBJ2-2 | TRBV5-1 | CASSGGQGSGGELFF
TRBJ1-6 | TRBV5-1 | CASSLDGQGYNSPLHF